This T cell receptor (beta chain) was identified during a study of neurological immune-mediated disorders. Broader study findings: The expanded clones of different subjects shared no CDR3 amino acid sequences (suggesting private repertoires in all groups).

This clonotype appeared many times. Its antigen remains unknown. Trimming cost V 5 bases and J 4 bases, with 9 bases left between them. The CDR3 extends over 13 amino acids. TCRdb re-analysed the 5' RACE reads in MiXCR, keeping a single row per CDR3 protein. This table holds more than 50,000 distinct CDR3 sequences, about 3.5% found once. The clonotype comes from a woman aged 45-60 years with multiple sclerosis. This chain uses TRBV12-3 or TRBV12-4 with TRBJ1-3, with D maybe TRBD1 (6 bases). Source material: PBMCs. CDR3 DNA: TGTGCCAGCAGTACCGGACAGGGAAACACCATATATTTT. Residues: CASSTGQGNTIYF.